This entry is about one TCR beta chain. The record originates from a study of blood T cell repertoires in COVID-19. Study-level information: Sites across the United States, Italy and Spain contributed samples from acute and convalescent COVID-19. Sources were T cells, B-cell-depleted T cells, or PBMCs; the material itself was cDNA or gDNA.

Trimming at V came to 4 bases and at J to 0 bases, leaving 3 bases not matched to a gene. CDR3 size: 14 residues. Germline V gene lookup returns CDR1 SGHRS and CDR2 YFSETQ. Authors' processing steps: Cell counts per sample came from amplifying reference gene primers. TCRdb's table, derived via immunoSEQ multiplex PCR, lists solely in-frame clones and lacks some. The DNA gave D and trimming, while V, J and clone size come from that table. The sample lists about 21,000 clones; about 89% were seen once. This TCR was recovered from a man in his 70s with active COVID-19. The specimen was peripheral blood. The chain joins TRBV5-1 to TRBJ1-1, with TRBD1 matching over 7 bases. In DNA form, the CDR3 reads TGCGCCAGCAGCCTCGACAGGGTGAACACTGAAGCTTTCTTT. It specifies CASSLDRVNTEAFF.